Listed here are 21 T cell receptor beta chains from one sample, sequenced in a study of blood T cells in healthy people across ages (dated by TCRdb to between 2015 and 2017). Receptor libraries were prepared by 5' RACE. The reads were generated on an Illumina HiSeq 2500. A second about 7 to 12 cycle PCR used a sample-barcoded 5' primer and a J-beta primer mix. TCRdb trimmed the raw reads at Q25, called clones with MiXCR and kept productive beta chains. Each record represents a unique CDR3 protein, reported with the most common genes and DNA among its rows. The table for this sample lists roughly 1,800,000 distinct CDR3 sequences; 40% to 55% of them were counted only once. The ten largest make up over 2% of the sample. The specimen sequenced was blood. These receptors were obtained from a woman aged 40-49 years in good health.

This rearrangement joins TRBV19 to TRBJ2-1, with 8 nucleotides matching TRBD2. This CDR3 spans 17 amino acids. Germline loops: CDR1 LNHDA, CDR2 SQIVND (reference sequence). V was clipped by 3 bases and J by 6 bases; unmatched bases: 13. The DNA for the CDR3 is TGTGCCAGTAGTATTAAGGGTCGGGGGGGCCGCTCCAATGAGCAGTTCTTC. As protein: CASSIKGRGGRSNEQFF.

A few counts support this clonotype. The rearrangement uses TRBV20-1 and TRBJ2-1; D call uncertain. V shed 0 bases and J shed 0 bases, with 9 bases lying between them. The CDR3 loop spans 15 amino acids. Germline-derived CDR1 and CDR2 are DFQATT and SNEGSKA (reference sequence). CDR3 protein: CSARDSGFSYNEQFF. CDR3 bases: TGCAGTGCTAGAGATTCCGGCTTCTCCTACAATGAGCAGTTCTTC.

This chain uses TRBV4-3 with TRBJ1-2; no reliable D call. This CDR3 spans 15 amino acids. Trimming shortened V by 0 bases and J by 8 bases, and 16 bases separated the two germline ends. The V gene's germline CDR1 is LGHNA and CDR2 YSLEER. The CDR3 nucleotides are TGCGCCAGCAGCCAAGATGGAGCAACCCTTCAGGGCTACACCTTC. Its protein is CASSQDGATLQGYTF.

This chain links TRBV7-2 with TRBJ2-6; possibly TRBD1 or TRBD2 for D (5 bases each). The germline CDR1 and CDR2 sequences are SGHTA and FQGNSA. CDR3 length equals 16 residues. Trimming stripped 7 bases from V and 0 bases from J, with 13 bases between. CDR3 protein: CASTLPRGSGANVLTF. As DNA, the CDR3 is TGTGCCAGCACCCTGCCGAGGGGCTCTGGGGCCAACGTCCTGACTTTC. The complete variable domain, with remaining parts taken from reference TRBV7-2 and TRBJ2-6, reads GAGVSQSPSNKVTEKGKDVELRCDPISGHTALYWYRQSLGQGLEFLIYFQGNSAPDKSGLPSDRFSAERTGGSVSTLTIQRTQQEDSAVYLCASTLPRGSGANVLTFGAGSRLTVL.

Ten or more counts support this clonotype. The rearrangement links TRBV27 to TRBJ2-7, with D possibly being TRBD2 (7 bases). CDR3 length equals 13 residues. Trimming removed 0 bases from V and 9 bases from J, with 12 bases in between. Looked up from germline, CDR1 is MNHEY and CDR2 is SMNVEV (reference sequence). The CDR3, as DNA: TGTGCCAGCAGTTTATCGAGGGGGGGTGGGCAGTACTTC. Its protein product is CASSLSRGGGQYF.

This clonotype was counted a few times. The V and J genes are TRBV4-3 and TRBJ2-5; 11 bases are a match to TRBD2. The germline CDR1 and CDR2 sequences are LGHNA and YSLEER. The CDR3 has 16 amino acids. After removal of 0 bases from V and 11 bases from J, the junction contained 11 bases not matched to a gene. CDR3 sequence reads: CASSQDRLAGTNEQYF. The DNA for the CDR3 is TGCGCCAGCAGCCAAGATCGACTAGCGGGAACCAATGAGCAGTACTTC.

V usage is TRBV6-5 and J usage is TRBJ1-5, with TRBD1 matching over 12 bases. The CDR3 spans 15 residues. CDR1 and CDR2 from the germline V gene are MNHEY and SVGAGI. J lost 7 bases, V lost 5 bases, and 6 bases had no gene match. The DNA of the CDR3 is TGTGCCAGCAGTCGGGACAGGGGGCTGGGACAGCCCCAGCATTTT. Its translation is CASSRDRGLGQPQHF.

J is TRBJ2-3 and V is TRBV6-5; TRBD1 or TRBD2 may be the D gene (6 bases each). Trimming removed 5 bases from V and 7 bases from J, with 10 bases in between. From germline, CDR1 is MNHEY and CDR2 SVGAGI. This CDR3 is built from 12 residues. CDR3 sequence: CASSGGGNTQYF. The CDR3, as DNA: TGTGCCAGCAGTGGAGGGGGGAATACGCAGTATTTT.

This CDR3 reads CASSVELWSSSYNEQFF. Written as DNA, the CDR3 is TGTGCCAGCAGCGTAGAATTGTGGAGTAGCTCCTACAATGAGCAGTTCTTC. The chain joins TRBV9 to TRBJ2-1, with D hard to call. The CDR3 loop spans 17 amino acids. The V end lost 0 bases, the J end lost 0 bases, and 13 bases lay between the germline ends. Germline V gives CDR1 SGDLS, CDR2 YYNGEE.

The rearrangement links TRBV27 to TRBJ2-3; D is uncertain. The length of the CDR3 is 15 residues. V lost 1 base and J 0 bases, leaving 8 bases between the germline ends. Per the germline V gene, CDR1 is MNHEY and CDR2 is SMNVEV (reference sequence). The CDR3 DNA reads as TGTGCCAGCAGTTTATATGGGCTCAGCACAGATACGCAGTATTTT. Amino acids: CASSLYGLSTDTQYF.

This clonotype has only a few counts. This sequence joins TRBV29-1 and TRBJ2-5, with TRBD1 matching over 9 bases. Trimming at V came to 6 bases and at J to 5 bases, leaving 10 bases not matched to a gene. The length of the CDR3 is 14 residues. The germline V gene encodes CDR1 SQVTM and CDR2 ANQGSEA. This CDR3 is CSVDTLQGAETQYF. Here the CDR3 DNA reads TGCAGCGTCGATACGTTACAGGGGGCGGAGACCCAGTACTTC.

This clonotype was seen more than once but under ten times. The V gene is TRBV5-6, the J gene TRBJ2-5, with 7 bases lining up with TRBD2. The CDR3 has 14 residues. Germline trimming cut 3 bases from V and 7 bases from J; bases unmatched to any gene: 9. Germline CDR1 is SGHDT and CDR2 is YYEEEE. The CDR3 region is CASSSGLSKMTQYF. Written as DNA, the CDR3 is TGTGCCAGCAGCTCGGGACTATCCAAGATGACCCAGTACTTC.

The chain employs TRBV28 and TRBJ1-1; D is possibly TRBD1 (6 bases). V lost 8 bases and J lost 0, with 13 bases in between. The CDR3 is 14 residues long. In germline, CDR1 is MDHEN, CDR2 SYDVKM. CDR3: CASGEGGVNTEAFF. The CDR3 region has the DNA TGTGCCAGCGGGGAAGGGGGTGTGAACACTGAAGCTTTCTTT.

The chain uses TRBV19 and TRBJ2-5; TRBD2 agrees at 15 bases. The CDR3 is made up of 18 amino acids. Germline V CDR1 and CDR2: LNHDA, SQIVND (reference sequence). V was pared by 5 bases and J by 5 bases, with 12 bases of the junction left unmatched. CDR3 in amino acids: CASSVDGLAGGRVETQYF. The CDR3 DNA reads as TGTGCCAGTAGTGTGGACGGACTAGCGGGGGGGCGAGTGGAGACCCAGTACTTC.

A few counts support this clonotype. The rearrangement uses TRBV4-2 and TRBJ2-7; the match to TRBD2 covers 14 bases. Germline V gene lookup returns CDR1 LGHNA and CDR2 YNFKEQ. The CDR3 contains 19 residues. V gave up 0 bases and J gave up 3 bases; unmatched junction bases: 10. The CDR3 is CASSQEGFGLAGGSYEQYF. In DNA, the CDR3 is TGTGCCAGCAGCCAAGAAGGTTTTGGACTAGCGGGGGGAAGCTACGAGCAGTACTTC.

This chain uses TRBV10-3 with TRBJ2-5, with 7 bases fitting TRBD1. CDR3 length equals 13 residues. The J segment lost 2 bases and the V segment lost 5 bases, leaving 2 bases of the junction unmatched. From germline, CDR1 is ENHRY and CDR2 SYGVKD. CDR3 in amino acids: CAISLDRQETQYF. Written as DNA, the CDR3 is TGTGCCATCAGTCTGGACAGGCAAGAGACCCAGTACTTC.

The chain carries TRBV11-2 and TRBJ2-5; unclear D gene. Germline-derived CDR1 and CDR2 are SGHAT and FQNNGV. The CDR3 contains 14 residues. V dropped 5 bases and J dropped 1 base, with 11 bases sitting between them. The CDR3 loop is CASSHYTAQETQYF. CDR3 sequence (DNA): TGTGCCAGCAGCCACTATACCGCCCAAGAGACCCAGTACTTC.

CDR3 in amino acids: CASSLLGTGDREQFF. CDR3 sequence (DNA): TGTGCCAGCAGTTTACTCGGGACAGGGGACCGGGAGCAGTTCTTC. The chain is built from TRBV28 and TRBJ2-1; 10 nucleotides align to TRBD1. With 2 bases clipped from V and 10 bases from J, the junction kept 8 bases outside the gene matches. The length of the CDR3 is 15 residues. Germline assignment: CDR1 MDHEN and CDR2 SYDVKM.

The chain has TRBV20-1 and TRBJ1-2; D possibly corresponds to TRBD1 (6 bases). There are 13 residues in the CDR3. V lost 4 bases to trimming and J lost 7 bases, with 16 bases between them. CDR1 and CDR2 from the germline V gene are DFQATT and SNEGSKA (reference sequence). The CDR3 protein is CSATTQQGRGYTF. CDR3 DNA sequence: TGCAGTGCTACTACCCAACAGGGACGTGGCTACACCTTC.

V gene TRBV12-3 or TRBV12-4 combines with J gene TRBJ2-7; D could derive from TRBD1 or TRBD2 (5 bases each). The CDR3 has 13 residues. Between the trimmed V and J ends, which lost 6 bases and 6 bases, there was a span of 15 bases. CDR3 region: CASRGDAACEQYF. The CDR3 DNA reads TGTGCCAGCAGGGGGGACGCTGCCTGCGAGCAGTACTTC.

This sequence joins TRBV29-1 and TRBJ2-5, with D hard to call. There are 13 residues in the CDR3. Germline values: CDR1 SQVTM, CDR2 ANQGSEA. In nucleotides, the CDR3 is TGCGGCTCCTCCCACGCCAGTATCAATGAGCGGTACTTC. This encodes CGSSHASINERYF.